Presented here are 10 T cell receptor beta chains from one specimen sequenced in a study of cytomegalovirus exposure and HLA in healthy donors. With 60 Vbeta and 13 Jbeta primers, the PCR was carried out. Assay used: immunoSEQ multiplex PCR; TCRdb lists only in-frame clones, some missing. The data hold over 100,000 clones, with approximately 9% observed a single time. The source material was PBMCs. The receptors come from a woman between 40 and 50 years old in good health and CMV-seropositive.

This chain connects TRBV6-5 to TRBJ1-2; TRBD1 matches 7 bases. The CDR3 consists of 14 residues. The germline V gene has CDR1 MNHEY and CDR2 SVGAGI. Trimming removed 6 bases from V and 3 bases from J; junction bases left unmatched: 7. The CDR3 sequence: CASRRFTGDYGYTF. CDR3 sequence (DNA): TGTGCCAGCAGACGTTTTACAGGGGACTATGGCTACACCTTC.

This clone was seen a few times. The rearrangement links TRBV7-6 to TRBJ2-5, with a possible D match to TRBD2 (5 bases). Trimming removed 2 bases from V and 3 bases from J, with 7 bases in between. This CDR3 region has 13 residues. Germline loops: CDR1 SGHVS, CDR2 FNYEAQ. The CDR3 reads CASSLPGKETQYF. In DNA, the CDR3 is TGTGCCAGCAGCTTACCCGGGAAAGAGACCCAGTACTTC.

This chain connects TRBV27 to TRBJ2-1, with 9 positions matching TRBD1. Unmatched junction bases numbered 7, after V lost 3 bases and J lost 7 bases. CDR1 and CDR2 from the germline V gene are MNHEY and SMNVEV (reference sequence). The CDR3 is 15 amino acids. DNA for the CDR3: TGTGCCAGCAGTTTCGGGGGGACAGGGCTAAATGAGCAGTTCTTC. Residues: CASSFGGTGLNEQFF.

The chain couples TRBV4-1 to TRBJ2-5; 8 nucleotides agree with TRBD1. CDR3 length: 15 residues. CDR1 and CDR2 from the germline V gene are MGHRA and YSYEKL. The trim removed 4 bases at V and 4 bases at J, leaving 8 bases unmatched. The CDR3 region has the DNA TGCGCCAGCAGCCCTTTTTTTACAGGGGGAGAGACCCAGTACTTC. Translating it yields CASSPFFTGGETQYF.

This clone was recorded a few times. This sample includes further DNA sequences coding for the same CDR3. This chain joins TRBV5-4 and TRBJ2-3; tentatively, D is TRBD2 (7 bases). This CDR3 region has 16 residues. V lost 5 bases, J lost 4 bases, and 20 bases lay in between. Germline-derived CDR1 and CDR2 are SGHNT and YYREEE (reference sequence). The CDR3 reads CASSLGRGGRADTQYF. The CDR3 nucleotides are TGTGCCAGCAGTCTAGGGAGGGGGGGCCGCGCAGATACGCAGTATTTT.

The rearrangement links TRBV9 to TRBJ2-6, with D perhaps matching TRBD1 (7 bases). CDR1 and CDR2 (germline): SGDLS, YYNGEE. The CDR3 runs 16 residues. V lost 3 bases to trimming and J lost 0 bases, with 10 bases between them. Here the CDR3 reads CASSAQGGSGANVLTF. CDR3 nucleotides: TGTGCCAGCAGCGCGCAGGGGGGCTCTGGGGCCAACGTCCTGACTTTC.

CDR3 loop: CASSRDRQETQYF. The CDR3 nucleotides are TGTGCCAGTAGTCGGGACAGACAAGAGACCCAGTACTTC. The rearrangement joins TRBV19 to TRBJ2-5; 7 nucleotides agree with TRBD1. Germline loops: CDR1 LNHDA, CDR2 SQIVND (reference sequence). The V gene end was trimmed by 5 bases and the J gene end by 2 bases; junction bases not matched to a gene: 2. The CDR3 has 13 amino acids.

This chain uses TRBV7-9 with TRBJ1-3; D gene ambiguous. Germline-derived CDR1 and CDR2 are SEHNR and FQNEAQ (reference sequence). The CDR3 loop spans 16 amino acids. Trimming pared 1 base from V and 3 bases from J, leaving 13 bases between. CDR3 loop: CASSLDGQALGNTIYF. DNA for the CDR3: TGTGCCAGCAGCTTAGACGGTCAAGCCCTTGGAAACACCATATATTTT.

This clone has a handful of counts. The rearrangement joins TRBV5-1 to TRBJ2-3, with D hard to call. Between the trimmed V and J ends, which lost 4 bases and 2 bases, there was a span of 14 bases. The CDR3 totals 15 residues. Germline V gene sequence: CDR1 SGHRS, CDR2 YFSETQ. CDR3 in DNA: TGCGCCAGCAGCACCCCACGCGAGAACACAGATACGCAGTATTTT. This sequence encodes CASSTPRENTDTQYF.

The CDR3 coding sequence is TGTGCCAGCAGCTTAGAGTTCGGGACAGGGAAGTACTATGGCTACACCTTC. It translates to CASSLEFGTGKYYGYTF. This rearrangement joins TRBV7-3 to TRBJ1-2; 9 nucleotides line up with TRBD1. The CDR3 runs to 17 residues. V lost 2 bases, J lost 3 bases, and 10 bases stayed unmatched. CDR1 is SGHTA, CDR2 FQGTGA, per germline.